This T cell receptor beta chain is from a study of human T cells and chemical hapten exposure. Regarding the study as a whole: Sensitizing to DPC left TCRs with a frequency above 1 in 1000 unaltered.

With regard to this clonotype: Its target is unknown.

In the source study's methods: There were a median of around 96,000 TCRs per sample, with a range from about 20,000 to 700,000. TCRdb analysed the RACE reads with MiXCR anew, one entry per CDR3 protein. The V and J calls and clone size are TCRdb's, not the authors'. The data show roughly 90,000 distinct CDR3 sequences, with approximately 10% seen just once and roughly 1% held by the top ten. Time point meaning: patch test 3, about 24 weeks after DPC sensitization. Treatment denoted: therapeutic diphenylcyclopropenone sensitization with weekly scalp DPC. V shed 5 bases and J shed 1 base, with 12 bases lying between them. The CDR3 covers 15 residues. CDR1 LGHNA and CDR2 YNFKEQ come from the germline V gene.

Sample: whole blood, taken in connection with sensitization to the hapten diphenylcyclopropenone (DPC). This chain uses TRBV4-2 with TRBJ1-5; no reliable D call. The sequence was obtained from a woman aged 30 to 39 with alopecia areata. Some clones in this sample may be carry-over from other donors' samples. The CDR3 loop reads CASSNQVLSNQPQHF. Here the CDR3 DNA reads TGTGCCAGCAGCAACCAGGTGTTGAGCAATCAGCCCCAGCATTTT.